These 20 T cell receptor beta chains were all obtained from the same sample, sequenced in a study of sequential checkpoint blockade in melanoma. Only in-frame clones appear in the TCRdb table, and some are missing; sequencing was by immunoSEQ multiplex PCR. In the table there are some 2,000 clones, 18% of which are singletons. Treatment in this sample: randomized to nivolumab then ipilimumab (arm A) or the reverse (arm B). This specimen was tumor tissue (inferred from file names), taken from a patient given nivolumab and ipilimumab in sequence. These receptors were taken from a human donor with melanoma.

This clone was counted a few times. The chain uses TRBV6-8 and TRBJ1-1; no definite D call. The V end lost 5 bases, the J end lost 9 bases, and 16 bases lay between the germline ends. CDR3 length: 13 residues. The germline V gene has CDR1 MNHGY and CDR2 SAAAGT. As DNA, the CDR3 is TGTGCCAGCAGTCAAAGTCTGCAGACCCAAGCTTTCTTT. It specifies CASSQSLQTQAFF.

The chain recombines TRBV28 with TRBJ2-5, with unresolved D. This CDR3 comprises 12 residues. Germline CDR1 is MDHEN and CDR2 is SYDVKM. The germline V and J ends were trimmed by 7 bases and 5 bases, with 11 bases remaining between them. CDR3 in DNA: TGTGCCAGCAACAAGGTAGTGGAGACCCAGTACTTC. The encoded protein is CASNKVVETQYF.

This clone was seen only a few times. The V and J genes are TRBV30 and TRBJ1-3, with unresolved D. V shed 4 bases and J shed 3 bases, with 7 bases lying between them. This CDR3 is 12 amino acids long. The germline V gene has CDR1 GTSNPN and CDR2 SVGIG (reference sequence). The CDR3: CAWKLIGNTIYF. In DNA form, the CDR3 reads TGTGCCTGGAAGCTGATTGGAAACACCATATATTTT.

This clone showed up just a few times. The V and J genes are TRBV19 and TRBJ2-7; 8 bases map to TRBD2. Germline loops: CDR1 LNHDA, CDR2 SQIVND (reference sequence). The CDR3 is made up of 15 amino acids. Trimming took 5 bases from V and 5 from J; bases not matched to a gene: 11. This chain's CDR3 is CASSLVAGGLHEQYF. The CDR3 DNA reads as TGTGCCAGTAGTCTCGTTGCGGGAGGTTTGCACGAGCAGTACTTC. The whole variable domain, filled in from reference TRBV19 and TRBJ2-7, reads DGGITQSPKYLFRKEGQNVTLSCEQNLNHDAMYWYRQDPGQGLRLIYYSQIVNDFQKGDIAEGYSVSREKKESFPLTVTSAQKNPTAFYLCASSLVAGGLHEQYFGPGTRLTVT.

There are a few counts of this clone. In DNA, the CDR3 is TGTGCCAGCCTTGACCCCCCTCCAGGGCCAACTGAAGCTTTCTTT. It encodes CASLDPPPGPTEAFF. The chain combines TRBV19 with TRBJ1-1, with a possible D match to TRBD1 (5 bases). The ends were cut back, 9 bases at V and 5 bases at J, with 22 bases in the middle. This CDR3 region has 15 residues. CDR1 is LNHDA and CDR2 is SQIVND in the germline V gene (reference sequence).

This clone was seen a few times. This sequence joins TRBV29-1 and TRBJ2-7, with 9 bases identical to TRBD1. The CDR3 consists of 14 residues. Germline CDR1 SQVTM, CDR2 ANQGSEA. Unmatched junction bases numbered 8, after V lost 2 bases and J lost 6 bases. In DNA, the CDR3 is TGCAGCGTTGAATTCCCCGGGACAGGGAGCGAGCAGTACTTC. Its protein is CSVEFPGTGSEQYF.

This chain connects TRBV5-1 to TRBJ2-7; 7 bases are shared with TRBD2. The CDR3 loop spans 14 amino acids. Trimming removed 4 bases from V and 6 bases from J; junction bases left unmatched: 10. Germline lookup yields CDR1 SGHRS and CDR2 YFSETQ. The CDR3 loop reads CASSKRGDLGEQYF. The CDR3 DNA follows: TGCGCCAGCAGCAAACGGGGGGATTTAGGCGAGCAGTACTTC.

J is TRBJ1-3 and V is TRBV6-8, with 7 bases matching TRBD1. This CDR3 spans 15 amino acids. Germline CDR1 and CDR2: MNHGY and SAAAGT. Trimming removed 5 bases from V and 4 bases from J; junction bases left unmatched: 8. CDR3 residues: CASSLNRGVGNTIYF. The CDR3, as DNA: TGTGCCAGCAGTCTAAACAGGGGAGTGGGAAACACCATATATTTT.

This clone was counted only a few times. The chain uses TRBV30 and TRBJ1-5, with a weak D call TRBD1 (5 bases). Per germline, CDR1 GTSNPN and CDR2 SVGIG (reference sequence). This CDR3 comprises 14 residues. V gave up 2 bases and J gave up 3 bases, with 11 bases separating them. This chain's CDR3 is CAWSRGADNQPQHF. CDR3 bases: TGTGCCTGGAGTAGGGGCGCCGACAATCAGCCCCAGCATTTT.

The V call is TRBV28, the J call TRBJ1-2; possibly TRBD1 for D (5 bases). The CDR3 consists of 15 residues. V was trimmed by 3 bases and J by 2 bases, leaving 13 bases between them. Germline-derived CDR1 and CDR2 are MDHEN and SYDVKM. The CDR3 DNA is TGTGCCAGCAGTTTGGTCGGGGGAGGAAACTATGGCTACACCTTC. It is translated as CASSLVGGGNYGYTF.

The count of this clone is one. The V gene is TRBV19, the J gene TRBJ2-7, with a weak D call TRBD2 (5 bases). This CDR3 is built from 13 residues. The germline V gene encodes CDR1 LNHDA and CDR2 SQIVND (reference sequence). The V end lost 4 bases, the J end lost 2 bases, and 9 bases lay between the germline ends. CDR3 sequence reads: CASSKAATYEQYF. For the CDR3, the DNA is TGTGCCAGTAGTAAAGCGGCCACCTACGAGCAGTACTTC.

The chain carries TRBV15 and TRBJ2-2; 10 positions match TRBD2. Germline V gene lookup returns CDR1 LNHNV and CDR2 YYDKDF (reference sequence). This CDR3 is built from 18 residues. V lost 0 bases to trimming and J lost 3 bases; unmatched junction nucleotides: 7. Here the CDR3 reads CATSRDRASGSHTGELFF. In DNA form, the CDR3 reads TGTGCCACCAGCAGAGATAGAGCTAGCGGGAGCCACACCGGGGAGCTGTTTTTT. Full variable domain (rest looked up from reference TRBV15 and TRBJ2-2): DAMVIQNPRYQVTQFGKPVTLSCSQTLNHNVMYWYQQKSSQAPKLLFHYYDKDFNNEADTPDNFQSRRPNTSFCFLDIRSPGLGDTAMYLCATSRDRASGSHTGELFFGEGSRLTVL.

This clone showed up just a few times. The rearrangement uses TRBV6-8 and TRBJ1-2; D is perhaps TRBD1 (5 bases). The length of the CDR3 is 13 residues. Germline V gives CDR1 MNHGY, CDR2 SAAAGT. V was clipped by 2 bases and J by 10 bases, with 14 bases between them. CDR3 sequence (DNA): TGTGCCAGCAGTTACCAGGGATCGAATGACTACACCTTC. It specifies CASSYQGSNDYTF.

This clone was detected ten times or more. The chain joins TRBV7-4 to TRBJ2-7; the D gene is possibly TRBD1 (6 bases). V lost 4 bases to trimming and J lost 3 bases, with 10 bases between them. The CDR3 runs 13 residues. Germline V CDR1 and CDR2: SGHVT, SQSDAQ. CDR3 coding DNA: TGTGCCAGCAGCTCCGCGGACAGCTACGAGCAGTACTTC. Translating gives CASSSADSYEQYF.

The rearrangement uses TRBV10-3 and TRBJ2-1; weak D call: TRBD2 (6 bases). The V gene's germline CDR1 is ENHRY and CDR2 SYGVKD. The CDR3 is 16 amino acids. Trimming took off 0 bases at V and 3 bases at J, with 12 bases between the two ends. The CDR3 here is CAISESEGRRYNEQFF. The CDR3 DNA follows: TGTGCCATCAGTGAGTCGGAGGGCAGGCGCTACAATGAGCAGTTCTTC.

This sequence joins TRBV14 and TRBJ2-2; D is possibly TRBD2 (6 bases). V was cut by 1 base and J by 2 bases, with 11 bases left in between. The CDR3 is 16 amino acids. Per the germline V gene, CDR1 is SGHDN and CDR2 is FVKESK. Written as DNA, the CDR3 is TGTGCCAGCAGCCAAGTCCGCGGGATCAACACCGGGGAGCTGTTTTTT. As protein: CASSQVRGINTGELFF.

The V gene is TRBV15, the J gene TRBJ2-2; maybe TRBD1 (6 bases). There are 18 residues in the CDR3. V dropped 4 bases and J dropped 8 bases, with 26 bases sitting between them. The germline CDR1 and CDR2 sequences are LNHNV and YYDKDF (reference sequence). CDR3 sequence reads: CATSTRPFLGQRKGELFF. In nucleotides, the CDR3 is TGTGCCACCAGCACCCGTCCCTTTCTAGGACAGCGAAAGGGGGAGCTGTTTTTT.

This clone showed up just a few times. The genes are TRBV21-1 and TRBJ1-5; the table calls TRBD1, which could not be checked here. TRBV21-1 is given as a pseudogene. This CDR3 region has 15 residues. The CDR3 here is CASSNRQYSNQPQHF. The CDR3 DNA sequence: TGTGCCAGCAGCAATCGACAGTATAGCAATCAGCCCCAGCATTTT.

This chain joins TRBV19 and TRBJ2-1; D tentatively reads TRBD1 or TRBD2 (5 bases each). Germline CDR1 is LNHDA and CDR2 is SQIVND (reference sequence). V lost 7 bases, J lost 3 bases, and 13 bases lay in between. The CDR3 sequence is 14 residues long. The CDR3 reads CASKGQGDYNEQFF. The DNA for the CDR3 is TGTGCCAGTAAGGGCCAGGGAGACTACAATGAGCAGTTCTTC.

V and J are TRBV19 and TRBJ2-3; D might be TRBD1 (5 bases). The CDR3 runs to 13 residues. The V and J ends lost 11 bases and 3 bases respectively, with 15 bases between them. Germline lookup yields CDR1 LNHDA and CDR2 SQIVND (reference sequence). The CDR3 loop reads CAAFDSNTDTQYF. For the CDR3, the DNA is TGTGCCGCGTTCGACAGTAATACAGATACGCAGTATTTT.